One T cell receptor beta chain is described in this entry. This same CDR3 is encoded by further DNA sequences in the sample. This specimen belongs to a study of shared clonotypes between healthy human individuals. CD8 cells regarded as naive lacked CD45RO, were positively chosen for CCR7, and omitted terminally differentiated effector memory CD45RA+ cells. Sequencing used immunoSEQ multiplex PCR; TCRdb keeps in-frame clones, though not all of them. Here the sample spans approximately 2,200,000 clones, more than 85% being singletons. Germline CDR1 is MNHEY and CDR2 is SMNVEV (reference sequence). The CDR3 extends over 14 amino acids. V lost 3 bases, J lost 4 bases, and 10 bases lay in between.

This chain joins TRBV27 and TRBJ1-5; D perhaps matches TRBD1 (5 bases). The specimen was naive CD8+ T cells from PBMCs. This TCR came from a man between 18 and 29 years old in good health. Some clones in this sample may be carry-over from other donors' samples. The DNA for the CDR3 is TGTGCCAGCAGTTTGAGGGGTCTGAATCAGCCCCAGCATTTT. This encodes CASSLRGLNQPQHF.